This entry describes one TCR beta chain. The antigen is undetermined. Pooling was applied to second doses at about 4 or about 12 weeks. The data stem from a study of T cell responses to AZD1222 COVID-19 vaccine. Study conclusions and caveats: There were mostly white British donors and more females than males, and clonal diversity was possibly underestimated.

Per the germline V gene, CDR1 is SGHTA and CDR2 is FQGNSA. This CDR3 is built from 17 residues. V lost 5 bases, J lost 5 bases, and 15 bases stayed unmatched. TCRdb's copy holds only in-frame clones and misses some; the assay was immunoSEQ multiplex PCR. The sample has roughly 110,000 clones, about 92% seen once. This sample comprised peripheral blood, obtained 28 days after the second AZD1222 dose. The chain carries TRBV7-2 and TRBJ2-5, with 9 nucleotides matching TRBD2. This TCR was recovered from an adult who received the AZD1222 COVID-19 vaccine. CDR3: CASSPGKGSGSYETQYF. CDR3 bases: TGTGCCAGCAGCCCCGGGAAGGGTAGCGGGAGTTACGAGACCCAGTACTTC.